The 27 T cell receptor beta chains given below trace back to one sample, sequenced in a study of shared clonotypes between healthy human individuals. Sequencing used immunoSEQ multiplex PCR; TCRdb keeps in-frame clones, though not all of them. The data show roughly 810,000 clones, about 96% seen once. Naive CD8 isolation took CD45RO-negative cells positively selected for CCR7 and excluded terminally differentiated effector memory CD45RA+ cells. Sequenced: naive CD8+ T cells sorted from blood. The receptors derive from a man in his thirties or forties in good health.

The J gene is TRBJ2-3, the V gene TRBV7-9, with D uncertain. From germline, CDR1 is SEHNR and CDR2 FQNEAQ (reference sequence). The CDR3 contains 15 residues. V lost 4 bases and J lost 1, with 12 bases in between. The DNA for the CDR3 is TGTGCCAGCAGCTCGACTTTGCTGGGCACAGATACGCAGTATTTT. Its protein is CASSSTLLGTDTQYF.

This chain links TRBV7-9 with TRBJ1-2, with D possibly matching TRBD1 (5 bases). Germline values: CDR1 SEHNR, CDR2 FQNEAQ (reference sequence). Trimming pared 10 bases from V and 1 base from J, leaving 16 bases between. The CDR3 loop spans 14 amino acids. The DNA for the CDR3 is TGTGCCATCTATGGGACTCAGGGTAACTATGGCTACACCTTC. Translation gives CAIYGTQGNYGYTF.

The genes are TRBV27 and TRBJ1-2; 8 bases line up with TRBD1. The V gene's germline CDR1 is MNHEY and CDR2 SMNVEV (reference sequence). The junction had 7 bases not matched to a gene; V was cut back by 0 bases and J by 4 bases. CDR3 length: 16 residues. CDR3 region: CASSLSTGQDLYGYTF. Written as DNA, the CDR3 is TGTGCCAGCAGTTTATCGACGGGACAGGACCTCTATGGCTACACCTTC.

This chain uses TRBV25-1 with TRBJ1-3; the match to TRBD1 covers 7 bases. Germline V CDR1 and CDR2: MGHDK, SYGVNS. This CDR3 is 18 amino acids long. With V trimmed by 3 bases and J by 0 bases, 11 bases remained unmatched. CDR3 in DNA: TGTGCCAGCAGTGACCGTCGGCAGGGGGGAAACTCTGGAAACACCATATATTTT. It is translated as CASSDRRQGGNSGNTIYF.

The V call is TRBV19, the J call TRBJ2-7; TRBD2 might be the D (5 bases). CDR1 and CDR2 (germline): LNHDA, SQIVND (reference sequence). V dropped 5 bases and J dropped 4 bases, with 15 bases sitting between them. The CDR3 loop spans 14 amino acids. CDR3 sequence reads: CASSRGLSGYEQYF. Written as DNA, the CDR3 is TGTGCCAGTAGTCGCGGACTCTCTGGTTACGAGCAGTACTTC.

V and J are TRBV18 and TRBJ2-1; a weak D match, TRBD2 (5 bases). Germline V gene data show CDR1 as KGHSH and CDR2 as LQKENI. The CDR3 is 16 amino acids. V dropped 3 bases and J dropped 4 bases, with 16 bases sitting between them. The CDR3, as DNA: TGTGCCAGCTCACCCCCTTGGATGGGAGAGTACAATGAGCAGTTCTTC. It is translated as CASSPPWMGEYNEQFF.

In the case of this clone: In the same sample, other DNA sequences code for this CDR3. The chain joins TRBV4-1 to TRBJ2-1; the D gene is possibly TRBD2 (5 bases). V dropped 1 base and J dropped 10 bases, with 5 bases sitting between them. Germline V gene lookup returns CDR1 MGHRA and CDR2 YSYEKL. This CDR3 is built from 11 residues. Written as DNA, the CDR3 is TGCGCCAGCAGCCAAGGGAGGGAGCAGTTCTTC. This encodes CASSQGREQFF.

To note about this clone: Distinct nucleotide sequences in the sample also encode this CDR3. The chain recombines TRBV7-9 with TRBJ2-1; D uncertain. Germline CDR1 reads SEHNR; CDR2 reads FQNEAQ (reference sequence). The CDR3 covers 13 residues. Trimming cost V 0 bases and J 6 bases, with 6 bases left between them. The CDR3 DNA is TGTGCCAGCAGCTTAGCCCTTGGCAATGAGCAGTTCTTC. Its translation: CASSLALGNEQFF.

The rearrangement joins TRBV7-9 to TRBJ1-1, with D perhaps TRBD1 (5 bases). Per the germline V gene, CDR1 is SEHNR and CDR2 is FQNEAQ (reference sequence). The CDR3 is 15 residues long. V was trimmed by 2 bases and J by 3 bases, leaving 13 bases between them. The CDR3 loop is CASSLIVQEHTEAFF. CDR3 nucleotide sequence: TGTGCCAGCAGCTTAATCGTACAGGAGCACACTGAAGCTTTCTTT.

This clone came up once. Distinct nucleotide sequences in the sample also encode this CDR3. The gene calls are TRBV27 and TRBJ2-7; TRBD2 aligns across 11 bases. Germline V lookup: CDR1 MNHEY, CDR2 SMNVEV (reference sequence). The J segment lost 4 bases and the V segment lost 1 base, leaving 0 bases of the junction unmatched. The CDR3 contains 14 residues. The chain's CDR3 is CASSLWTSGYEQYF. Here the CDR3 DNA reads TGTGCCAGCAGTTTATGGACTAGCGGGTACGAGCAGTACTTC.

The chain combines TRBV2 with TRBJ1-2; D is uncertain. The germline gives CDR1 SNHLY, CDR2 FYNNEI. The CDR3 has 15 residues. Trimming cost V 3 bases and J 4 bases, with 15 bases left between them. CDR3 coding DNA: TGTGCCAGCAGTGATGGCAGCACCGAGTCCTATGGCTACACCTTC. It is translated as CASSDGSTESYGYTF.

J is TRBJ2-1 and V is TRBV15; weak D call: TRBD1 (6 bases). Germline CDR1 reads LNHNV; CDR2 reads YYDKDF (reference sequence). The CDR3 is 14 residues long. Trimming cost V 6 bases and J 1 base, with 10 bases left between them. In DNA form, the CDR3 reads TGTGCCACCAGAGCTAGGGGGTCCTACAATGAGCAGTTCTTC. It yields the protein CATRARGSYNEQFF.

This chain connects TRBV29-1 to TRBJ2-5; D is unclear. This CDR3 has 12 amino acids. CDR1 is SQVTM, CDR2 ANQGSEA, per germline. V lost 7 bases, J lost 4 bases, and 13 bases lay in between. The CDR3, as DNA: TGCAGCGCCGCCCCTCCAGGAGAGACCCAGTACTTC. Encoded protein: CSAAPPGETQYF.

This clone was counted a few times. As DNA, the CDR3 is TGTGCCAGCCGCAGGGGATGGGTGTATGAGCAGTTCTTC. The encoded protein is CASRRGWVYEQFF. The rearrangement uses TRBV28 and TRBJ2-1; a possible D gene is TRBD1 (6 bases). Germline loops: CDR1 MDHEN, CDR2 SYDVKM. V was pared by 8 bases and J by 8 bases, with 16 bases between. The CDR3 covers 13 residues.

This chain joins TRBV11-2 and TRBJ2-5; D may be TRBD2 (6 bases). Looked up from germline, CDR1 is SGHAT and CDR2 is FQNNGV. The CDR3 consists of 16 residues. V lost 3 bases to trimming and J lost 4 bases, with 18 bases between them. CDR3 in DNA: TGTGCCAGCAGCTTGGGAGGAGTTGGGTGGGCAGAGACCCAGTACTTC. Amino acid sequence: CASSLGGVGWAETQYF.

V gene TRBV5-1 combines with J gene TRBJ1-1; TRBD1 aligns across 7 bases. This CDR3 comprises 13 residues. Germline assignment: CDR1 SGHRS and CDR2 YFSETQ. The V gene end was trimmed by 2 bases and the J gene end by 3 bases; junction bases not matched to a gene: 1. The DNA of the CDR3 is TGCGCCAGCAGCTTCGGGACAGACACTGAAGCTTTCTTT. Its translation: CASSFGTDTEAFF.

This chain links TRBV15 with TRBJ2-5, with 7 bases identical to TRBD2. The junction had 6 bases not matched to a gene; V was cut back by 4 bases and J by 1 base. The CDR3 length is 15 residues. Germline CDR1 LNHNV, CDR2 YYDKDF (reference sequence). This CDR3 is CATSTMIAGQETQYF. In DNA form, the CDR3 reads TGTGCCACCAGCACCATGATAGCGGGCCAAGAGACCCAGTACTTC.

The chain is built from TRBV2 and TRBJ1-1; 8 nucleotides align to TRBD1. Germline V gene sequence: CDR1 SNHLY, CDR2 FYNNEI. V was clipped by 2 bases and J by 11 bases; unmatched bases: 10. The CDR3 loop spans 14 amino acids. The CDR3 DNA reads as TGTGCCAGCAGTGAATTGAGACAGGGGACCGGGGCTTTCTTT. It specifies CASSELRQGTGAFF.

Here the CDR3 DNA reads TGTGCCATCAGGCCCTCCGGGACAGAGGGCTATGGCTACACCTTC. Protein sequence: CAIRPSGTEGYGYTF. This chain connects TRBV10-3 to TRBJ1-2, with 7 bases that match TRBD1. This CDR3 region has 15 residues. V dropped 6 bases and J dropped 4; count of bases not matched to a gene: 11. The V gene's germline CDR1 is ENHRY and CDR2 SYGVKD.

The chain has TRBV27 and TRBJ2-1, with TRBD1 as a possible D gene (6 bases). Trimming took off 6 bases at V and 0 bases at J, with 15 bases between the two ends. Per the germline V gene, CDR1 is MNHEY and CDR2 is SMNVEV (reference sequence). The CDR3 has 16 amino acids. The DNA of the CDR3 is TGTGCCAGCAGCGCTCCTAGGGGGAGCTCCTACAATGAGCAGTTCTTC. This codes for CASSAPRGSSYNEQFF.

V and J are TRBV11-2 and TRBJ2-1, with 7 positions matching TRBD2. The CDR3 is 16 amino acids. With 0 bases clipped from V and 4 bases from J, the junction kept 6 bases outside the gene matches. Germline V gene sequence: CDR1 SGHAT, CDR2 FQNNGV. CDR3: CASSLDGSGPYNEQFF. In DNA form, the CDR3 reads TGTGCCAGCAGCTTAGATGGTAGCGGGCCATACAATGAGCAGTTCTTC.

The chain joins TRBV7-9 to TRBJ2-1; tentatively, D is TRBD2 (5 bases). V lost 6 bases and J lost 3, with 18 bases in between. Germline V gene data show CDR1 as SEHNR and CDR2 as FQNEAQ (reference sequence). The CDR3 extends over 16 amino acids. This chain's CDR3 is CASSSLGQRNYNEQFF. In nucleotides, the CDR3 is TGTGCCAGCAGTTCCCTAGGCCAGCGGAACTACAATGAGCAGTTCTTC. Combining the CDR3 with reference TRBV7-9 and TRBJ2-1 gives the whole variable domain DTGVSQNPRHKITKRGQNVTFRCDPISEHNRLYWYRQTLGQGPEFLTYFQNEAQLEKSRLLSDRFSAERPKGSFSTLEIQRTEQGDSAMYLCASSSLGQRNYNEQFFGPGTRLTVL.

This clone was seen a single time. DNA for the CDR3: TGTGCCAGTAGGCATAGCGGGACAGGGAGAGCCTACGAGCAGTACTTC. It yields the protein CASRHSGTGRAYEQYF. V and J are TRBV19 and TRBJ2-7; maybe TRBD1 (9 bases). The CDR3 has 16 amino acids. Germline CDR1 is LNHDA and CDR2 is SQIVND (reference sequence). The ends were cut back, 6 bases at V and 2 bases at J, with 20 bases in the middle.

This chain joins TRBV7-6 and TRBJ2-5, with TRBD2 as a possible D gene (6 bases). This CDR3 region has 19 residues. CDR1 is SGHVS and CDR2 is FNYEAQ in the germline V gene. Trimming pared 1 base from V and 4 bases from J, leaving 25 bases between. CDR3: CASSLVLKEGSWVPETQYF. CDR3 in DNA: TGTGCCAGCAGCTTAGTCCTGAAGGAGGGCAGTTGGGTCCCAGAGACCCAGTACTTC.

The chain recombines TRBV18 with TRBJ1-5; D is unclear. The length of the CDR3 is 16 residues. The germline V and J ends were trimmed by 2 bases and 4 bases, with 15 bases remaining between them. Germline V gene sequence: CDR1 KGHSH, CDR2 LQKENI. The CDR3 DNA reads TGTGCCAGCTCACCATTAGACCGGGCCTTAAATCAGCCCCAGCATTTT. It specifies CASSPLDRALNQPQHF.

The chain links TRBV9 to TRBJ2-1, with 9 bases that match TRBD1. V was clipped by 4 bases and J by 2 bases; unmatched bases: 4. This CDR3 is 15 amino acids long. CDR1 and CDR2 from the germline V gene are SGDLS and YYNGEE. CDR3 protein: CASSSGTGPYNEQFF. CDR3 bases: TGTGCCAGCAGCTCAGGGACAGGGCCCTACAATGAGCAGTTCTTC.

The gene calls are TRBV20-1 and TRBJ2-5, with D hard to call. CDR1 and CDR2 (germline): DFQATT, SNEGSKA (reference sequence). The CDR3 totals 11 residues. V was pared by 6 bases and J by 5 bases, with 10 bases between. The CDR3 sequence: CSAGWRETQYF. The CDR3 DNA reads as TGCAGTGCGGGGTGGCGGGAGACCCAGTACTTC.